This is a list of T cell receptor beta chains from one sample in a study of blood T cell repertoires in COVID-19. The repertoire was sequenced with immunoSEQ multiplex PCR; TCRdb's copy has only in-frame clones and lacks some. Of a few hundred thousand clones in the sample, roughly 90% were seen once. Sequencing used peripheral blood. These receptors originate from a young woman with COVID-19, enrolled during active disease. The conserved cysteine and the conserved F or W are not part of the CDR3 here. Fields, in order: V gene, CDR3 length, J gene, CDR3 protein.

TRBV2	11	TRBJ2-2	ASKLAGHGELF
TRBV4-3	15	TRBJ2-1	ASSQELVGRGGHEQF
TRBV7-2	13	TRBJ2-1	ASNHRLADYNEQF
TRBV30	12	TRBJ1-2	AWSPDRGVYGYT
TRBV27	16	TRBJ2-1	ASSPTHTSGRAWLQQF
TRBV25-1	10	TRBJ1-1	ASSDTYTEAF
TRBV5-5	18	TRBJ2-1	ASSLGGDRGPQGSYNEQF
TRBV18	17	TRBJ2-1	ASSPITRTGPSSYNEQF
TRBV19	11	TRBJ1-1	ASSINAVAEAF
TRBV9	13	TRBJ2-1	ASSVAPSSYNEQF